This is a list of T cell receptor beta chains from one sample in a study of control samples from healthy donors and cancer patients. Sequencing was performed with immunoSEQ multiplex PCR; in TCRdb, only in-frame clones are kept and a portion is missing. This table has 150,000 or so clones, about nine tenths appearing once. Sequencing was performed on blood. These receptors were taken from a man aged 18-30 years in good health. Both conserved end residues are part of each CDR3. Fields, in order: V gene, clone size, J gene, D gene, CDR3 DNA, CDR3 protein. The D gene is left open where the match is weak. Clone size appears in some rows only: once, few, many, or a class for an expanded clone.

>TRBV25-1|.|TRBJ2-7|TRBD1
TGTGCCAGCAGTGAAGGACAGGTGGGCGAGCAGTACTTC
CASSEGQVGEQYF
>TRBV10-1|.|TRBJ2-7|.
TGCGCCAGCAGTCCCGGGGGGGCAGGGGGCTATACTCGGAACTACGAGCAGTACTTC
CASSPGGAGGYTRNYEQYF
>TRBV30|.|TRBJ2-7|.
TGTGCCTGGAAGGGCACCTACGAGCAGTACTTC
CAWKGTYEQYF
>TRBV7-9|.|TRBJ2-1|TRBD2
TGTGCCAGCGCGGGGGTCTTGAGGGAGCAGTTCTTC
CASAGVLREQFF
>TRBV9|.|TRBJ1-3|.
TGTGCCAGCAGCGTAGCGCGGCAGGCCTCTGGAAACACCATATATTTT
CASSVARQASGNTIYF
>TRBV7-9|.|TRBJ1-3|.
TGTGCCAGCAGCCTTGACGGGGGGGCTAGACCCTCTGGAAACACCATATATTTT
CASSLDGGARPSGNTIYF
>TRBV19|.|TRBJ2-3|.
TGTGCCAGTAGCCAAAATCCGGGACCCACAGATACGCAGTATTTT
CASSQNPGPTDTQYF
>TRBV5-5|.|TRBJ2-1|TRBD1
TGTGCCAGCAGCTTGTCATTGTACAGGGGAGTGGATGAGCAGTTCTTC
CASSLSLYRGVDEQFF
>TRBV9|once|TRBJ2-3|.
TGTGCCAGCAGCCCCCCGGCGCGGGGGCCGAGCACAGATACGCAGTATTTT
CASSPPARGPSTDTQYF
>TRBV5-5|.|TRBJ1-4|TRBD1
TGTGCCAGCAGCTTATCAGAGTACGGGACAGGGCATAATGAAAAACTGTTTTTT
CASSLSEYGTGHNEKLFF